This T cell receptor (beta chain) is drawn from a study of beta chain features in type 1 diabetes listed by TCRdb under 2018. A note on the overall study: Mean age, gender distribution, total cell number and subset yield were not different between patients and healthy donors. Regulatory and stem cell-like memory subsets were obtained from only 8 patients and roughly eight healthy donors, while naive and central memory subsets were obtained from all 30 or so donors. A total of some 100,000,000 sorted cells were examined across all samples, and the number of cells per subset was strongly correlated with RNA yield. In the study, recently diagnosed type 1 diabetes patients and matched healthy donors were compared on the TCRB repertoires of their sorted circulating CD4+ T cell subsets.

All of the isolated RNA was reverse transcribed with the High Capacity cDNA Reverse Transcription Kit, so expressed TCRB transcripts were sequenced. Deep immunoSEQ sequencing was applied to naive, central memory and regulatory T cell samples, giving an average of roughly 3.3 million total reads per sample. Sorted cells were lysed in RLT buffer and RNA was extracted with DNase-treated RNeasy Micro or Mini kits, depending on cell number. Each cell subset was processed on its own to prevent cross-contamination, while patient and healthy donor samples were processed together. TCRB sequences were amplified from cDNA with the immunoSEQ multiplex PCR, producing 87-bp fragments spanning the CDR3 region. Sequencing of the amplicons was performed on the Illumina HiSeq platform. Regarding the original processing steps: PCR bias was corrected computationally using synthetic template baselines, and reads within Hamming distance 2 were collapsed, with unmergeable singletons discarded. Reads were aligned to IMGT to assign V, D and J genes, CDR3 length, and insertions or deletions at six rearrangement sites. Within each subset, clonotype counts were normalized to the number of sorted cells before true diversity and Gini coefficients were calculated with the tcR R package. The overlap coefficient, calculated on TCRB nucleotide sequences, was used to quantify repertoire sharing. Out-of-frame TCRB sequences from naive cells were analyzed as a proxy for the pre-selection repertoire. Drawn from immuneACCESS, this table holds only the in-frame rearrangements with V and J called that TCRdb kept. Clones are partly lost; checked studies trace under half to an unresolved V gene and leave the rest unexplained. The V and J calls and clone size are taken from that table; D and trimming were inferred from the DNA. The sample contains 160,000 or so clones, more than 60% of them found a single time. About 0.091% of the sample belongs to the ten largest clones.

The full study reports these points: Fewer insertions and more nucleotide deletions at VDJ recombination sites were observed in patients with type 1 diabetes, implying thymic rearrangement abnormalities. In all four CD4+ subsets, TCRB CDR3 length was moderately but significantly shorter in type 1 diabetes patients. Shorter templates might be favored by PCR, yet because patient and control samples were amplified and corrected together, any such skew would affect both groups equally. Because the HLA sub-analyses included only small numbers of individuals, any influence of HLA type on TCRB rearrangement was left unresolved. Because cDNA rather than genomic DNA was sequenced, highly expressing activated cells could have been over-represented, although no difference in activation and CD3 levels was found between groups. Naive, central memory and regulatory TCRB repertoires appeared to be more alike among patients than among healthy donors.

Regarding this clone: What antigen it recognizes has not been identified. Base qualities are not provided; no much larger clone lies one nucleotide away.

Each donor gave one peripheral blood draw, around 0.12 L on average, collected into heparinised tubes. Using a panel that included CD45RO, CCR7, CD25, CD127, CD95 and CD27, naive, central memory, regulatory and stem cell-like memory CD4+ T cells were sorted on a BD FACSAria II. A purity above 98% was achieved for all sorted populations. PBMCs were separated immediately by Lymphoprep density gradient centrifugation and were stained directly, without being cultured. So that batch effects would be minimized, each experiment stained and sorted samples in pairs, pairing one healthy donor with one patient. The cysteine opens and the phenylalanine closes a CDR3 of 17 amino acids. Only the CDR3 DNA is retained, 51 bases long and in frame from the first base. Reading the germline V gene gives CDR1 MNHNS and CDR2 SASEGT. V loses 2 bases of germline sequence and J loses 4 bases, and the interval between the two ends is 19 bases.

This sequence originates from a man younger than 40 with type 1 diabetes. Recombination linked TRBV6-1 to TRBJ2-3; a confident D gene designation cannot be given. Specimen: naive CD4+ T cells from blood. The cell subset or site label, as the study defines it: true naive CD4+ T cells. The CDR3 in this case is CASSEFNSGSSADTQYF. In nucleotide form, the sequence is TGTGCCAGCAGTGAATTTAATTCTGGCTCTTCGGCAGATACGCAGTATTTT.